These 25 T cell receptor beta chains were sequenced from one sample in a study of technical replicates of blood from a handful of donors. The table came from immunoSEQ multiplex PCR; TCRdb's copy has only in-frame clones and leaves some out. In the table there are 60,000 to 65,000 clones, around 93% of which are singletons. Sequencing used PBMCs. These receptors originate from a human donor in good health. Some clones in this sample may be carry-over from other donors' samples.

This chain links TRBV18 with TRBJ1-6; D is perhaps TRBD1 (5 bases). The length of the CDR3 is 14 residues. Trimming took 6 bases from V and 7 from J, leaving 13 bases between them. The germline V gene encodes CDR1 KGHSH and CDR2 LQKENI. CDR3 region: CASSEGTGNSPLHF. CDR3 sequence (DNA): TGTGCCAGCTCGGAGGGGACGGGAAATTCACCCCTCCACTTT.

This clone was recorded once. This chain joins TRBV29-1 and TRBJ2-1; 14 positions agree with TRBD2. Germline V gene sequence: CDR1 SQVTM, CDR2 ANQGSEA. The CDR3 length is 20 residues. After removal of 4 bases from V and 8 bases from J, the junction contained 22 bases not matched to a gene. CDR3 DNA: TGCAGCGTTGGATTTTTACTCGGGACTAGCGGGAGAGTTGGGCTCTATGAGCAGTTCTTC. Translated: CSVGFLLGTSGRVGLYEQFF.

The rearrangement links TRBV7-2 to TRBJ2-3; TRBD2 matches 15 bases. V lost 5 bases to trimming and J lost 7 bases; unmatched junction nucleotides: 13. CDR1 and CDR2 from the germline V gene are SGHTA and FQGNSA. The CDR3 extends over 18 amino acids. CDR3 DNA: TGTGCCAGCAGCAGAGCCGGGACTAGCGGGGGGCTCCTGAATACGCAGTATTTT. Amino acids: CASSRAGTSGGLLNTQYF.

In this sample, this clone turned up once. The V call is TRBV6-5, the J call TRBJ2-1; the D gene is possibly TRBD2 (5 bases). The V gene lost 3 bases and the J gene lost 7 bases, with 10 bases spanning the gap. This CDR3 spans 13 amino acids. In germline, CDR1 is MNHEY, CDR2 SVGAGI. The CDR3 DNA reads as TGTGCCAGCAGTTATTTTGGAGGAAATGAGCAGTTCTTC. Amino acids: CASSYFGGNEQFF.

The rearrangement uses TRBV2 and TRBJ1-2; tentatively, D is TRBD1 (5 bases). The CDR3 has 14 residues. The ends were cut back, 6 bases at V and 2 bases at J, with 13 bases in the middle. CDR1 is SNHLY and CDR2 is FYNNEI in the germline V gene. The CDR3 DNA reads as TGTGCCAGCAGGGTTATGGACAAAAACTATGGCTACACCTTC. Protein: CASRVMDKNYGYTF.

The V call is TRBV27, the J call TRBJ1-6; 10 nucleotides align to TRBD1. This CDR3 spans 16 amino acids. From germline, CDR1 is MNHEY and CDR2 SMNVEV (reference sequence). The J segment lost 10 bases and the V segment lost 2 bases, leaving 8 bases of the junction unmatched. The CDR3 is CASSLRPGQGHSPLHF. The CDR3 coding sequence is TGTGCCAGCAGTTTACGTCCGGGACAGGGGCACTCACCCCTCCACTTT.

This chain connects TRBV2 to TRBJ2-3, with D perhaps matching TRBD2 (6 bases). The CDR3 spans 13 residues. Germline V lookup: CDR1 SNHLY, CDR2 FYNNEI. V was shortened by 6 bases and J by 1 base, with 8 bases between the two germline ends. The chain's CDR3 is CASSRGGTDTQYF. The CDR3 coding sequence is TGTGCCAGCAGCCGCGGGGGCACAGATACGCAGTATTTT.

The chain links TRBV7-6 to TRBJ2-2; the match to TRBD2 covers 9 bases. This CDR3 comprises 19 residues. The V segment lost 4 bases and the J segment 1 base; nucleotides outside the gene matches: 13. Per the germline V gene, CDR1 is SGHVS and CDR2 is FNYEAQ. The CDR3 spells CASSSRPATSGVNTGELFF. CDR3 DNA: TGTGCCAGCAGCTCAAGACCGGCGACTAGCGGAGTGAACACCGGGGAGCTGTTTTTT.

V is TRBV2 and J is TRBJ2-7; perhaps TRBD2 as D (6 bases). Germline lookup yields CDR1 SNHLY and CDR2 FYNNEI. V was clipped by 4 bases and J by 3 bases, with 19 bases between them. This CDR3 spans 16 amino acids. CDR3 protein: CASSGFLLADNYEQYF. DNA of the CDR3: TGTGCCAGCAGTGGATTTTTATTAGCGGATAACTACGAGCAGTACTTC.

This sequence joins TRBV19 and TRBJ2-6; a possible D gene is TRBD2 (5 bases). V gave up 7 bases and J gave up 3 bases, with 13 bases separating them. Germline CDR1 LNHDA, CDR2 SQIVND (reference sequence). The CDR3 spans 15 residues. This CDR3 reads CASTAEGGGANVLTF. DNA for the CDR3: TGTGCCAGTACCGCCGAGGGTGGTGGGGCCAACGTCCTGACTTTC.

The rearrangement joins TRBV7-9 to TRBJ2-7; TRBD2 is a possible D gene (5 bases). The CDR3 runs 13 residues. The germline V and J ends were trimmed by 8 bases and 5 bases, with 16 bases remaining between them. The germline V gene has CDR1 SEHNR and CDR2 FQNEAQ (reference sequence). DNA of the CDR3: TGTGCCAGCCGAGGAGGTCGGAAGAACGAGCAGTACTTC. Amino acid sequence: CASRGGRKNEQYF.

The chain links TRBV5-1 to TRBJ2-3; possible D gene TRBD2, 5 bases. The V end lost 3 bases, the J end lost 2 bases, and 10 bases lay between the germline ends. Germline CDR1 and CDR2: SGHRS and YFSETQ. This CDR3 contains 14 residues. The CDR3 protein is CASSYGLHTDTQYF. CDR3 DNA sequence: TGCGCCAGCAGCTATGGACTGCACACAGATACGCAGTATTTT.

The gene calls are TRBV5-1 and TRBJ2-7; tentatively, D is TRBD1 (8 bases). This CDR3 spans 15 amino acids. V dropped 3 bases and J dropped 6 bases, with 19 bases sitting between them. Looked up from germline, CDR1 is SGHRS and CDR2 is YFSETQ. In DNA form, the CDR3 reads TGCGCCAGCAGCTCGACAGGGGCGTCGGGGGGCGAGCAGTACTTC. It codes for CASSSTGASGGEQYF.

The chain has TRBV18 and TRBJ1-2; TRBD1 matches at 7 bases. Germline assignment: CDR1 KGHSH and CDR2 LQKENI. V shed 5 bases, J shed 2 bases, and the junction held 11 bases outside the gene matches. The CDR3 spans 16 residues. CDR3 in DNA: TGTGCCAGCTCAGCATCACAGGGGACATCCAACTATGGCTACACCTTC. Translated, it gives CASSASQGTSNYGYTF.

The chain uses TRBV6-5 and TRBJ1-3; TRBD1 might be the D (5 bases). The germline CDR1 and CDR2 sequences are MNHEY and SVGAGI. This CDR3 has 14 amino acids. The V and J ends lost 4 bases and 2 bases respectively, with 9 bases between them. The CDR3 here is CASSFRETGNTIYF. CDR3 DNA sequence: TGTGCCAGCAGTTTCAGGGAAACTGGAAACACCATATATTTT.

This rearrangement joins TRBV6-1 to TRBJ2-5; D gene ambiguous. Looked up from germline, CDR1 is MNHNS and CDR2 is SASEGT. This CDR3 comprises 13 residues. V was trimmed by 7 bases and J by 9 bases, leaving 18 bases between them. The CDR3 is CASISDPRLAQYF. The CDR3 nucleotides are TGTGCCAGCATTAGTGACCCCAGGCTGGCCCAGTACTTC.

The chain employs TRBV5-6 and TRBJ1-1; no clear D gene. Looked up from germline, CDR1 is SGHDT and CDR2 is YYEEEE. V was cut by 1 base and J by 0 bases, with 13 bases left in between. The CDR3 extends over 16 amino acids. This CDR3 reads CASSLFRRQLNTEAFF. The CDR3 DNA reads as TGTGCCAGCAGCTTGTTTCGGCGGCAGTTGAACACTGAAGCTTTCTTT.

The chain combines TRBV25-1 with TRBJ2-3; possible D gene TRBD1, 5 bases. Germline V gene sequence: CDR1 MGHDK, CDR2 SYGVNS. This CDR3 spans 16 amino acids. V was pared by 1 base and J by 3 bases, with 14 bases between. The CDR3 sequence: CASSEWGGFGTDTQYF. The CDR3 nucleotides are TGTGCCAGCAGTGAATGGGGCGGTTTTGGGACAGATACGCAGTATTTT.

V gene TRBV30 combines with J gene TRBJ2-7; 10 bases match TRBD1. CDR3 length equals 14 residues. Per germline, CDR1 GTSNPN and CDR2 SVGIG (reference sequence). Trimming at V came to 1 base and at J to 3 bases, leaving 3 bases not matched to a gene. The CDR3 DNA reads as TGTGCCTGGAGTGCCGGGACAGGGGACTACGAGCAGTACTTC. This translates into CAWSAGTGDYEQYF.

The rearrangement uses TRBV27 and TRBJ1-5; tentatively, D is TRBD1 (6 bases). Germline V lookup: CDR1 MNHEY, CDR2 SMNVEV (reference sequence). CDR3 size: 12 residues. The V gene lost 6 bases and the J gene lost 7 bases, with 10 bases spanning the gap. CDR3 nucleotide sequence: TGTGCCAGCAGAACAGGGACCCAGCCCCAGCATTTT. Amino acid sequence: CASRTGTQPQHF.

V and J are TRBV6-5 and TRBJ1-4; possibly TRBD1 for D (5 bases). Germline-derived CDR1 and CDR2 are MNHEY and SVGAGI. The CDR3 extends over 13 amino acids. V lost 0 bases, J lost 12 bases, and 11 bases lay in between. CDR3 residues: CASSYSTLGELFF. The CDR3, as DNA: TGTGCCAGCAGTTACTCGACCTTAGGGGAACTGTTTTTT.

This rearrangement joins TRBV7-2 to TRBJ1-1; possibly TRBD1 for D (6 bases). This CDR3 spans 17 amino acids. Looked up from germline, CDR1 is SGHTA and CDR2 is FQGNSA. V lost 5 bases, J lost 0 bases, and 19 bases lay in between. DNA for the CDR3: TGTGCCAGCAGCCCCCCAGGGGCACAGGGAATGAACACTGAAGCTTTCTTT. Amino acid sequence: CASSPPGAQGMNTEAFF.

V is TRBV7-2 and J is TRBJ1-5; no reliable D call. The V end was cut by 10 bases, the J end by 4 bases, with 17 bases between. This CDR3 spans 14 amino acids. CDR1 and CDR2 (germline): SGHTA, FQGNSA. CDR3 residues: CATSPFGKNQPQHF. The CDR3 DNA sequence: TGTGCCACCTCGCCCTTCGGTAAGAATCAGCCCCAGCATTTT. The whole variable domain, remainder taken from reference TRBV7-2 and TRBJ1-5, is GAGVSQSPSNKVTEKGKDVELRCDPISGHTALYWYRQSLGQGLEFLIYFQGNSAPDKSGLPSDRFSAERTGGSVSTLTIQRTQQEDSAVYLCATSPFGKNQPQHFGDGTRLSIL.

The CDR3 DNA sequence: TGCGCCAGCAGTCAACTAGCGGGAGTGGGGGAGCAGTACTTC. The encoded protein is CASSQLAGVGEQYF. V is TRBV4-1 and J is TRBJ2-7; 11 bases fit TRBD2. Germline V gene sequence: CDR1 MGHRA, CDR2 YSYEKL. V was pared by 6 bases and J by 7 bases, with 8 bases of the junction left unmatched. The CDR3 has 14 amino acids.

Here the CDR3 reads CASSQGTGGRWETQYF. As DNA, the CDR3 is TGTGCCAGCAGCCAAGGGACAGGGGGTCGCTGGGAGACCCAGTACTTC. The V call is TRBV14, the J call TRBJ2-5; 10 positions agree with TRBD1. Germline-derived CDR1 and CDR2 are SGHDN and FVKESK. The CDR3 length is 16 residues. V lost 1 base and J lost 5; bases outside the gene matches: 7.